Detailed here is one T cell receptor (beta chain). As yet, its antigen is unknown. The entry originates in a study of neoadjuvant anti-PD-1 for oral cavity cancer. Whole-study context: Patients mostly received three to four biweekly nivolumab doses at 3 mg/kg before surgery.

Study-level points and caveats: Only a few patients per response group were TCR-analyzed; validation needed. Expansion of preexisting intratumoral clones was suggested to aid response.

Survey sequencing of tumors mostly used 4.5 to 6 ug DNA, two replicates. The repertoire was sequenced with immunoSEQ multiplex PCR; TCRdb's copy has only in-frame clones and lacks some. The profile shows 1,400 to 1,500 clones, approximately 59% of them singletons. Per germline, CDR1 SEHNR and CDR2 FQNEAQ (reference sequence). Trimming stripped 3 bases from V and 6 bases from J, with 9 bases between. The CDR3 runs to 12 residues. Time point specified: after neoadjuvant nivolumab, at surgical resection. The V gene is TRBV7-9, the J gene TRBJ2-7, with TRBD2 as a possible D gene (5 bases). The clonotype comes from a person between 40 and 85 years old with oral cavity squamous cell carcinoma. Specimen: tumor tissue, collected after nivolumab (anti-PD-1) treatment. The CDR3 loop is CASSFSEGEQYF. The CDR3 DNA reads TGTGCCAGCAGCTTCAGCGAGGGCGAGCAGTACTTC.